This TCR beta chain was captured in a study of Graves' ophthalmopathy and Graves' hyperthyroidism. TCR beta CDR3 amplification used RNA transcripts. RT-PCR was first run with HTBI primers, then multiplex PCR in a second round. TCRdb analysed the multiplex PCR reads with MiXCR anew, one entry per CDR3 protein. The sample contains over a million distinct CDR3 sequences, 35% to 45% of which appear only once. Worth noting for this clonotype: At one boundary the junction diverges from the germline segment, which might be a read error.

The sample was peripheral blood or thyroid tissue (not recorded which). The sequence came from an adult man with Graves' hyperthyroidism.

The CDR3 sequence is CDSSGTGQGRMLEEYF. Here the CDR3 DNA reads TGTGACAGCAGCGGGACGGGACAGGGTCGTATGCTTGAGGAGTACTTC. V usage is TRBV7-2 and J usage is TRBJ2-7, with 9 bases fitting TRBD1. CDR3 length: 16 residues. Germline V gene sequence: CDR1 SGHTA, CDR2 FQGNSA.